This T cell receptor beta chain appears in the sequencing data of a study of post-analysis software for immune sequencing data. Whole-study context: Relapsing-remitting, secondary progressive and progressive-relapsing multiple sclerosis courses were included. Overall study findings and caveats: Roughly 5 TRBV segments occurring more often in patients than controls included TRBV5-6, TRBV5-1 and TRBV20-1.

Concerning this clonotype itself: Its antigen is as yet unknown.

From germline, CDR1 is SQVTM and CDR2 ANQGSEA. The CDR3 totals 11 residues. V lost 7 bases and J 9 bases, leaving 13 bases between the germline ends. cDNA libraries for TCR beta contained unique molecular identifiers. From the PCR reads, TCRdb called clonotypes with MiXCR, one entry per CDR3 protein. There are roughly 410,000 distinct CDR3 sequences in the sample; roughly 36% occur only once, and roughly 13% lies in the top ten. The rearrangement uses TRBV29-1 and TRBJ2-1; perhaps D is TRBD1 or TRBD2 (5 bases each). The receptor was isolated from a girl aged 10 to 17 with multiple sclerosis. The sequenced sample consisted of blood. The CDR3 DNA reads TGCAGCGCTTCGCCGGGGCTTGAGCAGTTCTTC. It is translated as CSASPGLEQFF.